The 21 T cell receptor beta chains listed next were all sequenced from one sample in a study of OX40 agonist ivuxolimab in advanced cancers. Sequencing was performed with immunoSEQ multiplex PCR; in TCRdb, only in-frame clones are kept and a portion is missing. The sample includes about 50,000 clones, 80% to 90% of them seen just once. The sample consisted of CD4+ or CD8+ T cells sorted from blood, taken in a trial of the OX40 agonist ivuxolimab. The receptors come from an adult with an advanced solid tumor such as melanoma, head and neck, liver or kidney cancer.

The chain combines TRBV30 with TRBJ1-1; 8 nucleotides match TRBD1. Losses at the gene ends were 5 bases for V and 10 bases for J; bases not matched to a gene: 9. Germline CDR1 GTSNPN, CDR2 SVGIG (reference sequence). The CDR3 extends over 12 amino acids. DNA of the CDR3: TGTGCCTGGTACCTTCCAGGGGGCGCAGCTTTCTTT. Its translation is CAWYLPGGAAFF. Using reference TRBV30 and TRBJ1-1 for the parts outside the CDR3, the full variable domain is SQTIHQWPATLVQPVGSPLSLECTVEGTSNPNLYWYRQAAGRGLQLLFYSVGIGQISSEVPQNLSASRPQDRQFILSSKKLLLSDSGFYLCAWYLPGGAAFFGQGTRLTVV.

The chain combines TRBV7-9 with TRBJ2-5, with TRBD2 identical over 9 bases. The DNA end lines up better with TRBJ2-7; the J call may be wrong. CDR3 length: 16 residues. Germline-derived CDR1 and CDR2 are SEHNR and FQNEAQ (reference sequence). As DNA, the CDR3 is TGTGCCAGCAGTCCCTCGCGGGAGGGCCTTATATACGAGCAGTACTTC. This sequence encodes CASSPSREGLIYEQYF.

This chain links TRBV5-1 with TRBJ2-1, with 9 positions matching TRBD1. This CDR3 comprises 15 residues. Germline V gene data show CDR1 as SGHRS and CDR2 as YFSETQ. After removal of 1 base from V and 4 bases from J, the junction contained 3 bases not matched to a gene. The CDR3 reads CASSLRTGAYNEQFF. DNA of the CDR3: TGCGCCAGCAGCTTGAGGACAGGGGCTTACAATGAGCAGTTCTTC.

V is TRBV7-8 and J is TRBJ2-1; D is perhaps TRBD1 (5 bases). The CDR3 runs to 16 residues. Germline V gives CDR1 SGHVS, CDR2 FQNEAQ. V lost 5 bases, J lost 0 bases, and 14 bases lay in between. The DNA for the CDR3 is TGTGCCAGCAGCCAGGGTAGGGCTGGCTCCTACAATGAGCAGTTCTTC. Protein product: CASSQGRAGSYNEQFF.

The chain links TRBV15 to TRBJ2-1, with no clear D. Germline V gene data show CDR1 as LNHNV and CDR2 as YYDKDF (reference sequence). The CDR3 is made up of 15 amino acids. V dropped 0 bases and J dropped 5 bases, with 11 bases sitting between them. CDR3 nucleotides: TGTGCCACCAGCAGAGATCTTGGACGACACAATGAGCAGTTCTTC. It specifies CATSRDLGRHNEQFF.

The rearrangement joins TRBV15 to TRBJ1-2, with D possibly TRBD1 on 5 matching bases. Germline CDR1 and CDR2: LNHNV and YYDKDF (reference sequence). Trimming removed 0 bases at V and 4 bases at J, with 6 bases between. The CDR3 runs 13 residues. The CDR3 reads CATSREGVYGYTF. CDR3 DNA: TGTGCCACCAGCAGAGAGGGGGTCTATGGCTACACCTTC. Full variable domain (remainder filled in from reference TRBV15 and TRBJ1-2): DAMVIQNPRYQVTQFGKPVTLSCSQTLNHNVMYWYQQKSSQAPKLLFHYYDKDFNNEADTPDNFQSRRPNTSFCFLDIRSPGLGDTAMYLCATSREGVYGYTFGSGTRLTVV.

This clone was counted between two and nine times. The chain combines TRBV5-6 with TRBJ2-7; D remains unclear. The V gene's germline CDR1 is SGHDT and CDR2 YYEEEE. V lost 1 base and J 0 bases, leaving 11 bases between the germline ends. The CDR3 runs 15 residues. The CDR3 nucleotides are TGTGCCAGCAGCTTGTATTCGGGTCACTCCTACGAGCAGTACTTC. This encodes CASSLYSGHSYEQYF. The full variable domain, rest sourced from reference TRBV5-6 and TRBJ2-7, is DAGVTQSPTHLIKTRGQQVTLRCSPKSGHDTVSWYQQALGQGPQFIFQYYEEEERQRGNFPDRFSGHQFPNYSSELNVNALLLGDSALYLCASSLYSGHSYEQYFGPGTRLTVT.

V is TRBV19 and J is TRBJ1-1; 9 bases align to TRBD1. CDR1 and CDR2 (germline): LNHDA, SQIVND (reference sequence). The CDR3 length is 15 residues. V lost 1 base and J lost 3; bases outside the gene matches: 3. CDR3 amino acids: CASSIGTGVYTEAFF. CDR3 DNA sequence: TGTGCCAGTAGTATAGGGACAGGGGTTTACACTGAAGCTTTCTTT.

This clone was counted only a few times. The V gene is TRBV2, the J gene TRBJ2-7; TRBD1 matches at 8 bases. This CDR3 is built from 13 residues. The ends lost 4 bases at V and 5 bases at J; junction bases unmatched: 4. Germline lookup yields CDR1 SNHLY and CDR2 FYNNEI. The DNA for the CDR3 is TGTGCCAGCAGTGTGGACAGGGAACACGAGCAGTACTTC. As protein: CASSVDREHEQYF.

The V call is TRBV5-1, the J call TRBJ1-5; D remains ambiguous. The V gene lost 1 base and the J gene lost 1 base, with 9 bases spanning the gap. This CDR3 has 15 amino acids. Germline CDR1 SGHRS, CDR2 YFSETQ. Written as DNA, the CDR3 is TGCGCCAGCAGCTTGCAGGACCCCAGCAATCAGCCCCAGCATTTT. As protein: CASSLQDPSNQPQHF. The full variable domain, in which reference TRBV5-1 and TRBJ1-5 provide the parts outside the CDR3, is KAGVTQTPRYLIKTRGQQVTLSCSPISGHRSVSWYQQTPGQGLQFLFEYFSETQRNKGNFPGRFSGRQFSNSRSEMNVSTLELGDSALYLCASSLQDPSNQPQHFGDGTRLSIL.

The rearrangement uses TRBV2 and TRBJ2-7; D remains ambiguous. V was pared by 5 bases and J by 5 bases, with 13 bases between. The CDR3 extends over 13 amino acids. The germline V gene has CDR1 SNHLY and CDR2 FYNNEI. The CDR3 protein is CASSRLVGHEQYF. CDR3 DNA: TGTGCCAGCAGTCGGCTAGTGGGCCACGAGCAGTACTTC.

This chain links TRBV2 with TRBJ1-1; D is unresolved. This CDR3 spans 13 amino acids. CDR1 is SNHLY and CDR2 is FYNNEI in the germline V gene. Trimming removed 4 bases from V and 0 bases from J, with 6 bases in between. CDR3 nucleotides: TGTGCCAGCAGTGGTCAGTTGAACACTGAAGCTTTCTTT. Translated: CASSGQLNTEAFF.

The chain combines TRBV4-3 with TRBJ2-1, with 7 bases lining up with TRBD2. J lost 3 bases, V lost 1 base, and 12 bases had no gene match. The CDR3 consists of 18 residues. Looked up from germline, CDR1 is LGHNA and CDR2 is YSLEER. For the CDR3, the DNA is TGCGCCAGCAGCCAAGGGGGTTTGTGGGAGGGGATCTACAATGAGCAGTTCTTC. Translated, it gives CASSQGGLWEGIYNEQFF.

This sequence joins TRBV21-1 and TRBJ2-7; the table's D call TRBD2 went unverified against the DNA. TRBV21-1 has pseudogene status. This CDR3 spans 18 amino acids. The CDR3 nucleotides read TGTGCCAGCAGCTCCCCCGGGACTAGCGGTAAAAGCTCCTACGAGCAGTACTTC. Amino acid sequence: CASSSPGTSGKSSYEQYF.

The rearrangement joins TRBV4-3 to TRBJ2-7; D is unresolved. The V gene's germline CDR1 is LGHNA and CDR2 YSLEER. The CDR3 length is 13 residues. V lost 0 bases to trimming and J lost 6 bases, with 9 bases between them. CDR3 residues: CASSQDRVLEQYF. CDR3 sequence (DNA): TGCGCCAGCAGCCAAGATCGAGTCCTCGAGCAGTACTTC.

The chain joins TRBV4-3 to TRBJ2-1; D tentatively fits TRBD1 or TRBD2 (5 bases each). Germline loops: CDR1 LGHNA, CDR2 YSLEER. The ends were cut back, 1 base at V and 10 bases at J, with 20 bases in the middle. This CDR3 spans 16 amino acids. CDR3 sequence (DNA): TGCGCCAGCAGCCAAGCCCGGGACCCTCATCCGGGCGAGCAGTTCTTC. This translates into CASSQARDPHPGEQFF.

This sequence joins TRBV19 and TRBJ2-1; 9 bases line up with TRBD2. The junction had 8 bases not matched to a gene; V was cut back by 9 bases and J by 2 bases. Germline CDR1 reads LNHDA; CDR2 reads SQIVND (reference sequence). The CDR3 is 15 amino acids. The CDR3 is CASAPTSGPYNEQFF. CDR3 DNA sequence: TGTGCCAGCGCACCGACTAGCGGCCCCTACAATGAGCAGTTCTTC.

The chain has TRBV5-1 and TRBJ2-7; unclear D gene. The CDR3 sequence is 13 residues long. Trimming cost V 0 bases and J 0 bases, with 4 bases left between them. CDR1 SGHRS and CDR2 YFSETQ come from the germline V gene. Here the CDR3 DNA reads TGCGCCAGCAGCTTGGCGGTCTCCTACGAGCAGTACTTC. It codes for CASSLAVSYEQYF.

This rearrangement joins TRBV2 to TRBJ2-3, with a weak D call TRBD2 (6 bases). CDR1 is SNHLY and CDR2 is FYNNEI in the germline V gene. The CDR3 is made up of 14 amino acids. Trimming cost V 8 bases and J 2 bases, with 14 bases left between them. CDR3 sequence: CASAGREYTDTQYF. The CDR3 nucleotides read TGTGCCAGCGCGGGGCGGGAATACACAGATACGCAGTATTTT.

This chain connects TRBV12-5 to TRBJ1-2, with TRBD1 matching over 10 bases. Looked up from germline, CDR1 is LGHNT and CDR2 is FRNRAP. The ends lost 1 base at V and 8 bases at J; junction bases unmatched: 7. The length of the CDR3 is 15 residues. CDR3 protein: CASGLGDRGPRGYTF. For the CDR3, the DNA is TGTGCTAGTGGTTTGGGGGACAGGGGACCTAGGGGCTACACCTTC.

Details on this clone: One end of the junction is discordant with germline, which a read error may explain. This chain connects TRBV4-1 to TRBJ2-2; 9 bases are a match to TRBD2. The germline gives CDR1 MGHRA, CDR2 YSYEKL. The length of the CDR3 is 15 residues. CDR3 coding DNA: TGCGCCAGCAGCCAAGATAGAGCGGGAGGCCCTCTTTATATTTTT. Protein sequence: CASSQDRAGGPLYIF.